This TCR beta chain was identified in a study of T cells in Graves' hyperthyroidism and ophthalmopathy. Researchers took RNA transcripts and amplified the TCR beta CDR3 regions from them. HTBI primers were the set used in a first-round RT-PCR of the TCR CDR3. Via MiXCR, TCRdb re-called the multiplex PCR reads, giving one row per CDR3 protein. Of about 380,000 distinct CDR3 sequences in the sample, approximately 15% are singletons; the top ten hold roughly a fifth. There are many counts of this clonotype. This clonotype originated in a woman in her 30s with Graves' ophthalmopathy. The sequenced sample consisted of blood.

The CDR3 region has the DNA TGTGCCAGCAGGACAGGGGACGATTATGGCTACACCTTC. Its protein product is CASRTGDDYGYTF. V usage is TRBV2 and J usage is TRBJ1-2; 8 bases are a match to TRBD1. The V gene's germline CDR1 is SNHLY and CDR2 FYNNEI. V shed 6 bases and J 5 bases; nucleotides not matched to a gene: 5. This CDR3 spans 13 amino acids.